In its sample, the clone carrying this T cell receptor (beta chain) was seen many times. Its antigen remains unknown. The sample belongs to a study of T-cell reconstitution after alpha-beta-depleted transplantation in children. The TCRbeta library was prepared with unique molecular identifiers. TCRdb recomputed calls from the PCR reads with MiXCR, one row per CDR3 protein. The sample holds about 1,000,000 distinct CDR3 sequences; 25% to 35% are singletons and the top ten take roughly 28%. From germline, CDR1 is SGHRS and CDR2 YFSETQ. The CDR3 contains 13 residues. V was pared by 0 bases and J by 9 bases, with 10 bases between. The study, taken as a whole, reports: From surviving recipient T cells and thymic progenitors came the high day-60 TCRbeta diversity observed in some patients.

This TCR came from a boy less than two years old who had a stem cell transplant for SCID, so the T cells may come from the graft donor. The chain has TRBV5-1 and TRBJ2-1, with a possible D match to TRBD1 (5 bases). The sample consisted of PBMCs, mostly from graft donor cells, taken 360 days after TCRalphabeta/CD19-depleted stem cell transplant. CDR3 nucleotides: TGCGCCAGCAGCTTGGGGGGCCCTGCTGAGCAGTTCTTC. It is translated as CASSLGGPAEQFF.